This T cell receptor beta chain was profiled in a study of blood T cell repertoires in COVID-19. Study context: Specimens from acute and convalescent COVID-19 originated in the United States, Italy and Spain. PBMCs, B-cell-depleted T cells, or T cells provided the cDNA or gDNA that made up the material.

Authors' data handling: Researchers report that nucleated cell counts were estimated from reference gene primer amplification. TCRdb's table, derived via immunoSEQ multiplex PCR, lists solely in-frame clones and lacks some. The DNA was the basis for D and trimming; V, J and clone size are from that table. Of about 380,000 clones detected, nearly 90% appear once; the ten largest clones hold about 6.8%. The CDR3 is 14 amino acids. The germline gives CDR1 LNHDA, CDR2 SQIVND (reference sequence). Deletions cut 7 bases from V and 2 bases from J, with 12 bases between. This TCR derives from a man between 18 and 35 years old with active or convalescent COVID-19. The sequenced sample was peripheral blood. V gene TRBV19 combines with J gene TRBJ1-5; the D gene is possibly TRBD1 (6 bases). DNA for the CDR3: TGTGCCAGTATGACATCAGGGGGCAATCAGCCCCAGCATTTT. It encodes CASMTSGGNQPQHF.